A single sample is the source of the 29 T cell receptor beta chains below, sequenced in a study of T cells in Graves' hyperthyroidism and ophthalmopathy. Template material for amplifying TCR beta CDR3 regions consisted of RNA transcripts. The HTBI primer set served for first-round RT-PCR of the TCR CDR3. TCRdb re-called the multiplex PCR reads with MiXCR, one entry per CDR3 protein. This table has about 410,000 distinct CDR3 sequences, 14% appearing once. The sequenced sample was blood. These TCRs come from a woman in her twenties or thirties with Graves' ophthalmopathy.

This clonotype occurred a few times. The chain couples TRBV20-1 to TRBJ1-4, with D possibly TRBD1 on 5 matching bases. Trimming shortened V by 3 bases and J by 8 bases, and 10 bases separated the two germline ends. This CDR3 spans 12 amino acids. CDR1 and CDR2 (germline): DFQATT, SNEGSKA (reference sequence). CDR3 nucleotides: TGCAGTGCTAGTCGACAGACCGAAAAACTGTTTTTT. Its translation is CSASRQTEKLFF.

This clonotype was detected many times. The chain joins TRBV24-1 to TRBJ2-2, with 7 bases identical to TRBD1. The CDR3 sequence is 12 residues long. Germline V gives CDR1 KGHDR, CDR2 SFDVKD. After removal of 11 bases from V and 6 bases from J, the junction contained 5 bases not matched to a gene. CDR3 DNA: TGTGCCAGCAGACAGGGCGCCGGGGAGCTGTTTTTT. It translates to CASRQGAGELFF.

V usage is TRBV6-5 and J usage is TRBJ2-3; D remains ambiguous. The CDR3 extends over 14 amino acids. Trimming removed 2 bases from V and 4 bases from J, with 10 bases in between. CDR1 and CDR2 (germline): MNHEY, SVGAGI. CDR3: CASSYDRNSDTQYF. The CDR3 DNA reads TGTGCCAGCAGTTACGATAGGAACTCAGATACGCAGTATTTT.

This clonotype was found many times. The CDR3 is CASSYLNTQYF. CDR3 bases: TGTGCCAGCAGTTACCTCAATACGCAGTATTTT. The rearrangement uses TRBV6-1 and TRBJ2-3; no clear D. From germline, CDR1 is MNHNS and CDR2 SASEGT. V lost 5 bases to trimming and J lost 7 bases, with 7 bases between them. The CDR3 is 11 residues long.

This clonotype was found many times. The chain is built from TRBV6-1 and TRBJ1-1, with TRBD1 as a possible D gene (6 bases). V lost 0 bases to trimming and J lost 11 bases, with 13 bases between them. CDR3 size: 13 residues. Germline CDR1 MNHNS, CDR2 SASEGT. The CDR3: CASSEAGGLKAFF. The CDR3, as DNA: TGTGCCAGCAGTGAAGCGGGGGGCCTGAAGGCTTTCTTT.

The V and J genes are TRBV6-1 and TRBJ1-5; D perhaps matches TRBD1 (5 bases). The CDR3 has 13 residues. The germline V gene has CDR1 MNHNS and CDR2 SASEGT. V lost 5 bases to trimming and J lost 3 bases, with 8 bases between them. In nucleotides, the CDR3 is TGTGCCAGCAGTACAGGAAACAATCAGCCCCAGCATTTT. This gives the protein CASSTGNNQPQHF.

This clonotype was observed many times. The V and J genes are TRBV11-2 and TRBJ2-7; possibly TRBD2 for D (5 bases). Trimming pared 6 bases from V and 0 bases from J, leaving 24 bases between. Germline V gives CDR1 SGHAT, CDR2 FQNNGV. The CDR3 is 18 amino acids. CDR3 protein: CASRQTRSGWRNSYEQYF. CDR3 nucleotide sequence: TGTGCCAGCAGGCAAACACGTTCAGGCTGGAGGAACTCCTACGAGCAGTACTTC. The variable domain in full, completed from reference TRBV11-2 and TRBJ2-7, reads EAGVAQSPRYKIIEKRQSVAFWCNPISGHATLYWYQQILGQGPKLLIQFQNNGVVDDSQLPKDRFSAERLKGVDSTLKIQPAKLEDSAVYLCASRQTRSGWRNSYEQYFGPGTRLTVT.

This clonotype was picked up many times. The chain uses TRBV4-1 and TRBJ2-7; the D gene is possibly TRBD2 (6 bases). Between the trimmed V and J ends, which lost 4 bases and 1 base, there was a span of 11 bases. The germline CDR1 and CDR2 sequences are MGHRA and YSYEKL. The CDR3 consists of 14 residues. The CDR3 protein is CASSPQDYSYEQYF. CDR3 coding DNA: TGCGCCAGCAGCCCTCAGGACTATTCCTACGAGCAGTACTTC.

This clonotype was seen only a few times. This chain uses TRBV19 with TRBJ2-5, with TRBD2 identical over 7 bases. This CDR3 has 14 amino acids. Germline lookup yields CDR1 LNHDA and CDR2 SQIVND (reference sequence). V gave up 10 bases and J gave up 3 bases; unmatched junction bases: 11. The CDR3: CATRPGLHEETQYF. As DNA, the CDR3 is TGTGCCACGCGTCCGGGACTACATGAAGAGACCCAGTACTTC.

This clonotype was observed at least ten times. The chain is built from TRBV7-2 and TRBJ2-5; D perhaps matches TRBD2 (6 bases). Trimming cost V 1 base and J 1 base, with 10 bases left between them. This CDR3 spans 15 amino acids. The germline V gene encodes CDR1 SGHTA and CDR2 FQGNSA. This CDR3 is CASSLDAGPQETQYF. The DNA of the CDR3 is TGTGCCAGCAGCTTAGATGCGGGGCCCCAAGAGACCCAGTACTTC.

This clonotype showed up many times. V is TRBV20-1 and J is TRBJ1-2, with 8 bases aligning to TRBD1. The CDR3 runs to 16 residues. Germline V lookup: CDR1 DFQATT, CDR2 SNEGSKA (reference sequence). Trimming cost V 5 bases and J 5 bases; bases outside gene matches: 16. DNA for the CDR3: TGCAGTGCTCAGGGGGCGTCTCAAGGGGGGATATATGGCTACACCTTC. Protein product: CSAQGASQGGIYGYTF.

This clonotype came up many times. The CDR3 spells CASGLDNYNEQFF. The CDR3 DNA follows: TGTGCTAGTGGTTTGGACAACTACAATGAGCAGTTCTTC. The chain uses TRBV12-5 and TRBJ2-1, with D unclear. Trimming shortened V by 1 base and J by 3 bases, and 4 bases separated the two germline ends. Germline lookup yields CDR1 LGHNT and CDR2 FRNRAP. The CDR3 runs 13 residues.

In its sample, this clonotype was seen many times. This chain joins TRBV28 and TRBJ2-7; unclear D gene. This CDR3 contains 14 residues. The germline CDR1 and CDR2 sequences are MDHEN and SYDVKM. The V end was cut by 5 bases, the J end by 6 bases, with 17 bases between. Here the CDR3 reads CASSPSEASAEQYF. The CDR3 DNA reads TGTGCCAGCAGTCCCTCCGAGGCGAGTGCCGAGCAGTACTTC.

The CDR3 DNA follows: TGTGCCTGGGCCGGGACCCAGCAGGCGAACACTGAAGCTTTCTTT. As protein: CAWAGTQQANTEAFF. This rearrangement joins TRBV30 to TRBJ1-1; D is perhaps TRBD1 (5 bases). The germline CDR1 and CDR2 sequences are GTSNPN and SVGIG (reference sequence). Trimming took off 5 bases at V and 1 base at J, with 17 bases between the two ends. The CDR3 is made up of 15 amino acids.

This clonotype was observed many times. V and J are TRBV12-3 or TRBV12-4 and TRBJ1-2, with D possibly TRBD1 on 6 matching bases. V gave up 9 bases and J gave up 2 bases, with 16 bases separating them. The CDR3 totals 14 residues. The CDR3 DNA sequence: TGTGCCAGTCGTCGGGACACTTCGAACTATGGCTACACCTTC. It encodes CASRRDTSNYGYTF.

The chain joins TRBV7-9 to TRBJ2-1, with a tentative D call TRBD1 (6 bases). Germline-derived CDR1 and CDR2 are SEHNR and FQNEAQ (reference sequence). This CDR3 has 15 residues. V was cut by 1 base and J by 0 bases, with 7 bases left in between. The CDR3 region has the DNA TGTGCCAGCAGCTTAGGACAGGTCTCCTACAATGAGCAGTTCTTC. This translates into CASSLGQVSYNEQFF.

This clonotype was recorded at least ten times. The chain joins TRBV2 to TRBJ2-7; D call uncertain. Trimming cost V 5 bases and J 4 bases, with 9 bases left between them. CDR1 SNHLY and CDR2 FYNNEI come from the germline V gene. This CDR3 has 12 amino acids. CDR3 protein: CASSHDPYEQYF. Here the CDR3 DNA reads TGTGCCAGCAGTCACGATCCTTACGAGCAGTACTTC.

This clonotype was seen at least ten times. The V and J genes are TRBV18 and TRBJ1-2; D is ambiguous. The CDR3 has 13 residues. Germline V CDR1 and CDR2: KGHSH, LQKENI. V gave up 0 bases and J gave up 2 bases, with 4 bases separating them. CDR3 sequence (DNA): TGTGCCAGCTCACCACCGGGGAACTATGGCTACACCTTC. Translating it yields CASSPPGNYGYTF.

The chain combines TRBV5-1 with TRBJ1-4; the D is unclear. Looked up from germline, CDR1 is SGHRS and CDR2 is YFSETQ. The CDR3 totals 17 residues. Trimming removed 4 bases from V and 3 bases from J, with 19 bases in between. The DNA for the CDR3 is TGCGCCAGCAGCCTCGGCCGAGGCGTGACGGCTAATGAAAAACTGTTTTTT. Protein: CASSLGRGVTANEKLFF.

This clonotype was seen repeatedly, ten times or more. The rearrangement links TRBV4-2 to TRBJ2-1; 11 bases map to TRBD2. J lost 8 bases, V lost 5 bases, and 8 bases had no gene match. The CDR3 is 15 amino acids. The germline V gene has CDR1 LGHNA and CDR2 YNFKEQ. The CDR3 nucleotides read TGTGCCAGCAGCTCCTCTAGCGGGGGGATCGATGAGCAGTTCTTC. This translates into CASSSSSGGIDEQFF.

Turning to this clonotype: Since a much larger clone is just one base distant, this may be a read error. This rearrangement joins TRBV6-4 to TRBJ1-1; 7 bases are a match to TRBD1. Germline-derived CDR1 and CDR2 are MRHNA and SNTAGT. There are 14 residues in the CDR3. The CDR3 sequence: CASSEGRGNTGAFF. The CDR3 DNA reads TGTGCCAGCAGTGAGGGCAGGGGGAACACTGGAGCTTTCTTT.

This clonotype has a count of ten or more. The genes are TRBV7-2 and TRBJ1-2; 7 nucleotides match TRBD1. V lost 7 bases to trimming and J lost 7 bases; unmatched junction nucleotides: 6. The CDR3 contains 12 residues. Germline lookup yields CDR1 SGHTA and CDR2 FQGNSA. Here the CDR3 DNA reads TGTGCCAGCACCCCGACAGGGTTTGGCTACACCTTC. Translated: CASTPTGFGYTF.

This clonotype turned up a few times. J is TRBJ1-5 and V is TRBV10-2; D might be TRBD1 (6 bases). CDR1 and CDR2 (germline): WSHSY, SAAADI. The germline V and J ends were trimmed by 5 bases and 7 bases, with 15 bases remaining between them. The CDR3 loop spans 14 amino acids. CDR3 in amino acids: CASSPTGVKQPQHF. The CDR3 nucleotides are TGCGCCAGCAGTCCGACAGGAGTGAAACAGCCCCAGCATTTT.

This clonotype was seen at least ten times. J is TRBJ1-1 and V is TRBV7-2; possible D gene TRBD1, 5 bases. The CDR3 runs 14 residues. Trimming took off 3 bases at V and 0 bases at J, with 8 bases between the two ends. Germline V gives CDR1 SGHTA, CDR2 FQGNSA. As DNA, the CDR3 is TGTGCCAGCAGCTTTAAGGGACTGAACACTGAAGCTTTCTTT. This encodes CASSFKGLNTEAFF.

V gene TRBV6-2 or TRBV6-3 combines with J gene TRBJ2-3; D uncertain. Per germline, CDR1 MNHEY and CDR2 SVGEGT. The CDR3 covers 16 residues. V was shortened by 5 bases and J by 0 bases, with 15 bases between the two germline ends. The CDR3 protein is CASSARGDASTDTQYF. The DNA for the CDR3 is TGTGCCAGCAGTGCCCGCGGAGATGCTAGCACAGATACGCAGTATTTT.

This clonotype was observed a few times. The V call is TRBV20-1, the J call TRBJ1-2; 7 bases match TRBD1. The ends lost 0 bases at V and 6 bases at J; junction bases unmatched: 19. Per the germline V gene, CDR1 is DFQATT and CDR2 is SNEGSKA (reference sequence). The CDR3 has 18 amino acids. CDR3 DNA: TGCAGTGCTAGAGACCCGAGTGGGACAGCTAACTCTCCTAATGGCTACACCTTC. Encoded protein: CSARDPSGTANSPNGYTF.

This clonotype was recorded a few times. This rearrangement joins TRBV7-6 to TRBJ1-3; D ambiguous. The CDR3 runs 13 residues. Germline lookup yields CDR1 SGHVS and CDR2 FNYEAQ. Deletions cut 6 bases from V and 4 bases from J, with 10 bases between. For the CDR3, the DNA is TGTGCCAGCAGTTATTCTTTGGGAAACACCATATATTTT. Translation gives CASSYSLGNTIYF.

This clonotype was picked up many times. The chain couples TRBV28 to TRBJ2-5, with TRBD2 identical over 9 bases. The CDR3 sequence is 15 residues long. The germline V gene has CDR1 MDHEN and CDR2 SYDVKM. V gave up 3 bases and J gave up 5 bases; unmatched junction bases: 7. CDR3 in DNA: TGTGCCAGCAGTTTTCGAGCGGGGGGTTCGGAGACCCAGTACTTC. Translating it yields CASSFRAGGSETQYF.

This clonotype has more than one count but fewer than ten. The chain joins TRBV12-3 or TRBV12-4 to TRBJ1-2, with D possibly being TRBD1 (6 bases). With 3 bases removed from V and 1 base from J, the gap between germline ends came to 12 bases. This CDR3 comprises 15 residues. The CDR3 is CASSFINRDNYGYTF. The CDR3 DNA reads TGTGCCAGCAGTTTTATAAACAGGGATAACTATGGCTACACCTTC.